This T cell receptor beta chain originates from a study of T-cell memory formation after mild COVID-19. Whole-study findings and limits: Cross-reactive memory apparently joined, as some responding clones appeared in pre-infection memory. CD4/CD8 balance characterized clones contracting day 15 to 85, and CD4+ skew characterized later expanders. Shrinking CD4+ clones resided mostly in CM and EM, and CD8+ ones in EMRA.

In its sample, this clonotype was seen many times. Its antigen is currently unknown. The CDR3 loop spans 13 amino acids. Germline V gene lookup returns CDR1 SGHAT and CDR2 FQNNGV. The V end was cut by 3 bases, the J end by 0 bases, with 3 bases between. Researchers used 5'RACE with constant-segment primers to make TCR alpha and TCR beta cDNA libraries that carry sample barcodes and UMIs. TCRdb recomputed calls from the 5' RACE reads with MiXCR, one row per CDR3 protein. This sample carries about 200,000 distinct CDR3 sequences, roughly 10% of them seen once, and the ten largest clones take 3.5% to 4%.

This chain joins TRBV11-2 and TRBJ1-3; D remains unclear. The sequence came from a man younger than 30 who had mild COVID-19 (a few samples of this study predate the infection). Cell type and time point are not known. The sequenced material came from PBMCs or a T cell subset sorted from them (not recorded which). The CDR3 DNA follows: TGTGCCAGCAGCTTCGTCTCTGGAAACACCATATATTTT. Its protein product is CASSFVSGNTIYF. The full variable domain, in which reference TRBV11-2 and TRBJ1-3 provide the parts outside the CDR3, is EAGVAQSPRYKIIEKRQSVAFWCNPISGHATLYWYQQILGQGPKLLIQFQNNGVVDDSQLPKDRFSAERLKGVDSTLKIQPAKLEDSAVYLCASSFVSGNTIYFGEGSWLTVV.